This T cell receptor beta chain was sequenced during a study of identical twins. Study observations and caveats: Cord blood beta clonotypes that were abundant carried fewer insertions, and memory repertoires showed no such trend. For out-of-frame alpha sequences shared by twins, low generation probability was in excess.

This clonotype was recorded a few times. Its antigen is unidentified. Each CDR3 protein gets one entry after TCRdb re-called the 5' RACE reads with MiXCR. The sample yields some 460,000 distinct CDR3 sequences, approximately 15% seen once. The CDR3 sequence is 14 residues long. CDR1 is MNHEY and CDR2 is SVGAGI in the germline V gene. Trimming pared 4 bases from V and 0 bases from J, leaving 6 bases between. The data also belong to a second study, concerning yellow fever vaccine responses in identical twins.

The chain carries TRBV6-5 and TRBJ2-2, with no clear D. The receptor comes from a woman in her late teens or twenties in good health. The sample taken for sequencing was CD4+ T cells sorted from blood. The CDR3 DNA follows: TGTGCCAGCAGTTCCAAGGCGAACACCGGGGAGCTGTTTTTT. It encodes CASSSKANTGELFF.